The 16 T cell receptor beta chains in this list originate from one sample, sequenced in a study of identifying expanded T cells in peripheral blood. Only in-frame clones appear in the TCRdb table, and some are missing; sequencing was by immunoSEQ multiplex PCR. The data contain some 97,000 clones, around nine tenths of them singletons. Sequenced sample: blood. These receptors originate from a person aged 18 to 75 in good health.

This chain links TRBV18 with TRBJ1-4; 7 bases match TRBD1. This CDR3 is built from 15 residues. Looked up from germline, CDR1 is KGHSH and CDR2 is LQKENI. Trimming at V came to 3 bases and at J to 0 bases, leaving 1 base not matched to a gene. The CDR3 bases are TGTGCCAGCTCACCCCAGGGGGCAACTAATGAAAAACTGTTTTTT. Its protein product is CASSPQGATNEKLFF.

J is TRBJ2-1 and V is TRBV10-1, with D perhaps matching TRBD2 (6 bases). The CDR3 covers 14 residues. Germline V CDR1 and CDR2: WNHNN, SYGVQD (reference sequence). V was clipped by 2 bases and J by 4 bases, with 9 bases between them. CDR3 sequence (DNA): TGCGCCAGCAGTGAGACGGGGAGGTACAATGAGCAGTTCTTC. Its translation: CASSETGRYNEQFF.

The CDR3, as DNA: TGTGCCATCAGTGAGTCAGTATGGGGGACAGACACTGAAGCTTTCTTT. Its translation is CAISESVWGTDTEAFF. This rearrangement joins TRBV10-3 to TRBJ1-1, with TRBD1 matching over 7 bases. This CDR3 is built from 16 residues. Unmatched junction bases numbered 7, after V lost 0 bases and J lost 3 bases. Germline lookup yields CDR1 ENHRY and CDR2 SYGVKD.

This rearrangement joins TRBV2 to TRBJ1-4, with no clear D. Trimming shortened V by 6 bases and J by 0 bases, and 8 bases separated the two germline ends. CDR1 SNHLY and CDR2 FYNNEI come from the germline V gene. CDR3 length: 14 residues. CDR3 bases: TGTGCCAGCAGAGAGCAATCAACTAATGAAAAACTGTTTTTT. Translated, it gives CASREQSTNEKLFF.

This clone was observed a handful of times. V is TRBV5-1 and J is TRBJ1-2; tentatively, D is TRBD1 (6 bases). This CDR3 is built from 13 residues. Per the germline V gene, CDR1 is SGHRS and CDR2 is YFSETQ. Trimming took 0 bases from V and 8 from J, leaving 11 bases between them. Written as DNA, the CDR3 is TGCGCCAGCAGCTTGGACAGGGTGAAAGGCTACACCTTC. Protein: CASSLDRVKGYTF.

The rearrangement links TRBV5-5 to TRBJ1-2; weak D call: TRBD1 (6 bases). The length of the CDR3 is 15 residues. Germline loops: CDR1 SGHKS, CDR2 YYEKEE (reference sequence). V gave up 7 bases and J gave up 6 bases, with 22 bases separating them. CDR3 sequence (DNA): TGTGCCAGCGATCCATCTCAAGGGAGGGGGAATGGCTACACCTTC. It codes for CASDPSQGRGNGYTF.

This chain connects TRBV13 to TRBJ2-3; maybe TRBD2 (7 bases). Trimming removed 4 bases at V and 0 bases at J, with 23 bases between. This CDR3 is built from 19 residues. Per the germline V gene, CDR1 is PRHDT and CDR2 is FYEKMQ (reference sequence). CDR3 sequence reads: CASSSFLRGGPTSTDTQYF. CDR3 bases: TGTGCCAGCAGCTCCTTTTTACGCGGGGGCCCGACCAGCACAGATACGCAGTATTTT.

This clone was seen once. V usage is TRBV9 and J usage is TRBJ1-2; perhaps TRBD1 as D (5 bases). Germline CDR1 is SGDLS and CDR2 is YYNGEE. Trimming took 4 bases from V and 2 from J, leaving 15 bases between them. CDR3 size: 15 residues. The CDR3 DNA reads as TGTGCCAGCAGCCCCCTAATGGCAGGGAACTATGGCTACACCTTC. Amino acid sequence: CASSPLMAGNYGYTF.

The chain is built from TRBV6-1 and TRBJ1-3, with D maybe TRBD1 (5 bases). Trimming took 1 base from V and 1 from J, leaving 11 bases between them. Germline lookup yields CDR1 MNHNS and CDR2 SASEGT. CDR3 length: 16 amino acids. The CDR3 sequence: CASSEVWGGSGNTIYF. The CDR3 coding sequence is TGTGCCAGCAGTGAAGTATGGGGGGGATCTGGAAACACCATATATTTT.

V gene TRBV7-3 combines with J gene TRBJ2-7, with D perhaps matching TRBD2 (5 bases). The CDR3 is 13 residues long. Germline CDR1 reads SGHTA; CDR2 reads FQGTGA. The V end was cut by 8 bases, the J end by 2 bases, with 13 bases between. The CDR3 loop reads CASEGGPTYEQYF. CDR3 DNA: TGTGCCAGCGAGGGCGGACCTACCTACGAGCAGTACTTC. Filled out from reference TRBV7-3 and TRBJ2-7, the complete variable domain reads GAGVSQTPSNKVTEKGKYVELRCDPISGHTALYWYRQSLGQGPEFLIYFQGTGAADDSGLPNDRFFAVRPEGSVSTLKIQRTERGDSAVYLCASEGGPTYEQYFGPGTRLTVT.

The gene calls are TRBV11-3 and TRBJ1-1; D remains unclear. Germline CDR1 is SGHNT and CDR2 is YENEEA. V lost 1 base to trimming and J lost 2 bases, with 5 bases between them. The CDR3 runs 13 residues. The CDR3 DNA follows: TGTGCCAGCAGCTTAGCTTATAACACTGAAGCTTTCTTT. This translates into CASSLAYNTEAFF. Based on the CDR3 plus reference TRBV11-3 and TRBJ1-1, the full variable domain is EAGVVQSPRYKIIEKKQPVAFWCNPISGHNTLYWYLQNLGQGPELLIRYENEEAVDDSQLPKDRFSAERLKGVDSTLKIQPAELGDSAVYLCASSLAYNTEAFFGQGTRLTVV.

The chain uses TRBV30 and TRBJ1-1; D call uncertain. From germline, CDR1 is GTSNPN and CDR2 SVGIG (reference sequence). With 2 bases removed from V and 1 base from J, the gap between germline ends came to 5 bases. There are 12 residues in the CDR3. The CDR3 is CAWSQPNTEAFF. CDR3 DNA sequence: TGTGCCTGGAGTCAACCGAACACTGAAGCTTTCTTT.

This clone was detected once. The genes are TRBV5-8 and TRBJ2-3; 14 nucleotides agree with TRBD2. V shed 2 bases and J 3 bases; nucleotides not matched to a gene: 2. The CDR3 is 16 amino acids. Germline lookup yields CDR1 SGHTS and CDR2 YDEGEE. The DNA for the CDR3 is TGTGCCAGCAGCTTAGGACTAGCGGGAGGTACAGATACGCAGTATTTT. Amino acids: CASSLGLAGGTDTQYF.

The chain employs TRBV13 and TRBJ1-2; perhaps TRBD1 as D (5 bases). Germline CDR1 is PRHDT and CDR2 is FYEKMQ (reference sequence). The CDR3 consists of 15 residues. Trimming took 6 bases from V and 8 from J, leaving 22 bases between them. The CDR3 spells CASSYSGTSPYGYTF. CDR3 bases: TGTGCCAGCAGTTACTCCGGGACGAGTCCCTACGGCTACACCTTC. Complete variable domain (other parts from reference TRBV13 and TRBJ1-2): AAGVIQSPRHLIKEKRETATLKCYPIPRHDTVYWYQQGPGQDPQFLISFYEKMQSDKGSIPDRFSAQQFSDYHSELNMSSLELGDSALYFCASSYSGTSPYGYTFGSGTRLTVV.

Regarding this clone: One end of the junction varies from germline; a read error may be responsible. The chain is built from TRBV11-2 and TRBJ1-1; TRBD1 matches at 7 bases. This CDR3 has 15 residues. Germline V gene data show CDR1 as SGHAT and CDR2 as FQNNGV. In nucleotides, the CDR3 is TGCGCCAGCAGCCAAGTCGGCAGGGGGGGAACTGAAGCTTTCTTT. Protein: CASSQVGRGGTEAFF.

This clone was seen once. The chain carries TRBV27 and TRBJ2-3; D gene ambiguous. The germline V gene encodes CDR1 MNHEY and CDR2 SMNVEV (reference sequence). The CDR3 extends over 12 amino acids. Trimming removed 5 bases at V and 3 bases at J, with 6 bases between. The CDR3 DNA sequence: TGTGCCAGCAGTCCTAGAACAGATACGCAGTATTTT. Its translation is CASSPRTDTQYF.